The 4 T cell receptor beta chains reported below all come from one sample, sequenced in a study of T cell responses to AZD1222 COVID-19 vaccine. The method was immunoSEQ multiplex PCR; TCRdb's version includes in-frame clones alone and lacks a portion of them. The table lists 100,000 or so clones, 85% to 90% of them singletons, with over 15% in the top ten. The sequences come from peripheral blood, collected on day 0 of AZD1222 vaccination. These receptors all come from an adult in good health.

The chain is built from TRBV11-2 and TRBJ1-1, with 7 bases matching TRBD1. There are 18 residues in the CDR3. With 5 bases clipped from V and 1 base from J, the junction kept 16 bases outside the gene matches. In germline, CDR1 is SGHAT, CDR2 FQNNGV. Here the CDR3 reads CASSKQKTGFRPNTEAFF. CDR3 bases: TGTGCCAGCAGCAAGCAAAAGACAGGGTTTAGGCCGAACACTGAAGCTTTCTTT.

This sequence joins TRBV4-2 and TRBJ2-7, with TRBD2 identical over 11 bases. The length of the CDR3 is 21 residues. V trimming: 4 bases; J trimming: 5 bases; junction bases outside the gene matches: 25. CDR1 is LGHNA, CDR2 YNFKEQ, per germline. CDR3 region: CASSRPKPFTSGRGVQHEQYF. The CDR3 DNA reads as TGTGCCAGCAGCCGACCCAAACCGTTCACTAGCGGGAGAGGGGTGCAACACGAGCAGTACTTC.

V usage is TRBV9 and J usage is TRBJ2-1, with 8 nucleotides matching TRBD1. The V gene end was trimmed by 4 bases and the J gene end by 7 bases; junction bases not matched to a gene: 7. This CDR3 is 14 amino acids long. Germline lookup yields CDR1 SGDLS and CDR2 YYNGEE. The DNA for the CDR3 is TGTGCCAGCAGCCCCGGACAGGGTGATAATGAGCAGTTCTTC. Protein product: CASSPGQGDNEQFF.

V usage is TRBV5-4 and J usage is TRBJ2-7; possible D gene TRBD2, 6 bases. There are 13 residues in the CDR3. The germline V and J ends were trimmed by 0 bases and 6 bases, with 10 bases remaining between them. Germline lookup yields CDR1 SGHNT and CDR2 YYREEE (reference sequence). The CDR3 protein is CASSLVGTVEQYF. DNA of the CDR3: TGTGCCAGCAGCTTGGTCGGGACTGTCGAGCAGTACTTC.